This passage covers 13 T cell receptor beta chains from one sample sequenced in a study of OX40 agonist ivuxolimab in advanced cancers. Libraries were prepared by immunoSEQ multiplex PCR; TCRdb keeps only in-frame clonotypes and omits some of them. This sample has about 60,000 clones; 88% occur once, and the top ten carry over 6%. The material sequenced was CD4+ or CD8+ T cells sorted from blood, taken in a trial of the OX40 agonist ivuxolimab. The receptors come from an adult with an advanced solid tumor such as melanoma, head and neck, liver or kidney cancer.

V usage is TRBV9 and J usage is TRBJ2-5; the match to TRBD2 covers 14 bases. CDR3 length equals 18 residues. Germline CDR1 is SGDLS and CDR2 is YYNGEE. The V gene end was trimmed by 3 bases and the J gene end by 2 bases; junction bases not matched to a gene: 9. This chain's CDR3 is CASSGGTSGSLAQETQYF. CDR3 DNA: TGTGCCAGCAGCGGCGGGACTAGCGGGAGTTTGGCACAAGAGACCCAGTACTTC.

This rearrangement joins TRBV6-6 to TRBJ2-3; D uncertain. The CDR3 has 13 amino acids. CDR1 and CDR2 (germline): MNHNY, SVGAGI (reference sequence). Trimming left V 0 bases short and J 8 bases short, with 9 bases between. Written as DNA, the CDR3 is TGTGCCAGCAGTTACTCGGAGTGGGGTACGCAGTATTTT. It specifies CASSYSEWGTQYF.

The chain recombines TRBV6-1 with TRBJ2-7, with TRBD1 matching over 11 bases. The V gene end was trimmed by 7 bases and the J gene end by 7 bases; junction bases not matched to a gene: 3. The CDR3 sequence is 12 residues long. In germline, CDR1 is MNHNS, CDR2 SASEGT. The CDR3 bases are TGTGCCAGCATCGGGACAGGGGGAGAGCAGTACTTC. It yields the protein CASIGTGGEQYF.

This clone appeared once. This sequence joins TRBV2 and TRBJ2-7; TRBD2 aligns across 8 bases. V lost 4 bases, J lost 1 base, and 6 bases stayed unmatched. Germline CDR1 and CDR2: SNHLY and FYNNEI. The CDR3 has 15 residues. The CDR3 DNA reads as TGTGCCAGCAGTGGGCTAGCGGGCCCTTCCTACGAGCAGTACTTC. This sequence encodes CASSGLAGPSYEQYF.

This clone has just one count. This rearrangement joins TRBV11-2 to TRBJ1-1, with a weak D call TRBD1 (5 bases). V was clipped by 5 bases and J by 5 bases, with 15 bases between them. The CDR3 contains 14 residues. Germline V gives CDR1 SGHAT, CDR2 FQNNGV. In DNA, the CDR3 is TGTGCCAGCAGCGTCGACAGCGTAGAGACTGAAGCTTTCTTT. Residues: CASSVDSVETEAFF.

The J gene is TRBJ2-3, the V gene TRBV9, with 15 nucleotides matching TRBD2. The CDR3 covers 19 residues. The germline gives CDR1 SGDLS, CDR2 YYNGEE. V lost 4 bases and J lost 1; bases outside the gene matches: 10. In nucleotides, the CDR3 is TGTGCCAGCAGCTTCGGACTAGCGGGAGGGCCTTTACGCACAGATACGCAGTATTTT. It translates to CASSFGLAGGPLRTDTQYF.

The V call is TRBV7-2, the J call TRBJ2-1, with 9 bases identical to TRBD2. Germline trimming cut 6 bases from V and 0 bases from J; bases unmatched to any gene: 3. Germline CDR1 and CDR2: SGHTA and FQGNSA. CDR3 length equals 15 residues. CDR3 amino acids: CASRYSGSSYNEQFF. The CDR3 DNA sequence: TGTGCCAGCAGATATAGCGGGAGCTCCTACAATGAGCAGTTCTTC.

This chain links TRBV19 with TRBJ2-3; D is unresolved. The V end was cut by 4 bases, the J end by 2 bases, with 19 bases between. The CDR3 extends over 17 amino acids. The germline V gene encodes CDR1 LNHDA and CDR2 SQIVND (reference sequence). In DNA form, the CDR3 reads TGTGCCAGTAGTACCGGCCGACGGACGGTCTTCACAGATACGCAGTATTTT. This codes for CASSTGRRTVFTDTQYF.

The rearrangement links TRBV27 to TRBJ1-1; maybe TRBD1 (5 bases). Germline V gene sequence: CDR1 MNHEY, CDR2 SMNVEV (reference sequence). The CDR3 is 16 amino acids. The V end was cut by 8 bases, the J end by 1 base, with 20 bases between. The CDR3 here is CASHRGRGRRNTEAFF. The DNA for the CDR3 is TGTGCCAGCCACCGGGGGAGGGGCCGGCGGAACACTGAAGCTTTCTTT.

The DNA for the CDR3 is TGTGCCAGCAGTGTACGGACTAGCGGGAGGACAGATACGCAGTATTTT. As protein: CASSVRTSGRTDTQYF. V gene TRBV2 combines with J gene TRBJ2-3, with TRBD2 matching 14 bases. This CDR3 is built from 16 residues. The V gene end was trimmed by 4 bases and the J gene end by 3 bases; junction bases not matched to a gene: 3. Germline lookup yields CDR1 SNHLY and CDR2 FYNNEI.

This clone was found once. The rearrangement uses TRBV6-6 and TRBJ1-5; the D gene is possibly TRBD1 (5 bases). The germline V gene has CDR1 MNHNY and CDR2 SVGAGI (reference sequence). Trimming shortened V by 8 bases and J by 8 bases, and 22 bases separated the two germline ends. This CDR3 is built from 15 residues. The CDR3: CASRWGGNSWEPQHF. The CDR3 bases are TGTGCCAGCCGTTGGGGGGGGAACAGCTGGGAGCCCCAGCATTTT.

The CDR3 DNA reads as TGTGCCAGCAGTGAAGCAGCCAGGGGAGAGACCCAGTACTTC. It specifies CASSEAARGETQYF. This chain joins TRBV6-1 and TRBJ2-5; a possible D gene is TRBD1 (6 bases). The CDR3 spans 14 residues. The germline V and J ends were trimmed by 0 bases and 4 bases, with 9 bases remaining between them. Germline CDR1 is MNHNS and CDR2 is SASEGT.

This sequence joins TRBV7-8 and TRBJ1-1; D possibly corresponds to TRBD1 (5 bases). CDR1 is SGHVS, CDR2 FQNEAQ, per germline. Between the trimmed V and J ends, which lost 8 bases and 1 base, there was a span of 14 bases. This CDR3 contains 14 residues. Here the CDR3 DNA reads TGTGCCAGCCGAGACCAAACAGGGAACACTGAAGCTTTCTTT. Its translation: CASRDQTGNTEAFF.